This T cell receptor beta chain was recorded in a study of molecular identifiers for immune sequencing clone quantification. TCRdb passed the PCR reads through MiXCR, listing each CDR3 protein once. Found here are nearly 55,000 distinct CDR3 sequences, approximately 34% of them singletons; the top ten hold 3% to 4%. This clonotype occurred many times. The sequencing input was naive CD8+ T cells from blood, with Jurkat cell RNA spiked in. The sample's subset: FACS-sorted CD8+CD4-CCR7+CD45RA+ naive T cells. This sequence originates from a human donor in good health. Some libraries in this study had Jurkat cell RNA spiked in.

This chain's CDR3 is CASSVGQMNTEAFF. The CDR3 DNA is TGTGCCAGCAGCGTCGGACAGATGAACACTGAAGCTTTCTTT. The rearrangement uses TRBV9 and TRBJ1-1, with a tentative D call TRBD1 (6 bases). Germline CDR1 reads SGDLS; CDR2 reads YYNGEE. There are 14 residues in the CDR3. Trimming left V 2 bases short and J 0 bases short, with 8 bases between. The complete variable domain, with remaining parts taken from reference TRBV9 and TRBJ1-1, reads DSGVTQTPKHLITATGQRVTLRCSPRSGDLSVYWYQQSLDQGLQFLIQYYNGEERAKGNILERFSAQQFPDLHSELNLSSLELGDSALYFCASSVGQMNTEAFFGQGTRLTVV.